The 30 T cell receptor beta chains below were found in one sample sequenced in a study of shared clonotypes between healthy human individuals. The protocol was immunoSEQ multiplex PCR, while the TCRdb copy is restricted to in-frame clones and leaves out a portion. The sample records more than 850,000 clones, 70% to 80% being singletons. The sequencing sample was made of memory CD4+ T cells from PBMCs. Subset indicated: CD45RA-negative fraction. These receptors came from a man aged 18 to 35 in good health. Some clones in this sample may be carry-over from other donors' samples.

This chain uses TRBV14 with TRBJ1-2, with D perhaps TRBD1 (5 bases). The CDR3 spans 16 residues. The V gene lost 4 bases and the J gene lost 3 bases, with 18 bases spanning the gap. Germline V CDR1 and CDR2: SGHDN, FVKESK. CDR3 loop: CASSPRQMGGHYGYTF. DNA for the CDR3: TGTGCCAGCAGCCCGAGGCAGATGGGGGGTCACTATGGCTACACCTTC.

The chain joins TRBV6-5 to TRBJ1-1; D may be TRBD1 (6 bases). Germline V gene data show CDR1 as MNHEY and CDR2 as SVGAGI. The ends were cut back, 6 bases at V and 0 bases at J, with 14 bases in the middle. CDR3 length: 15 residues. The CDR3 region is CASSLNRAMNTEAFF. CDR3 nucleotide sequence: TGTGCCAGCAGCCTCAACAGGGCCATGAACACTGAAGCTTTCTTT.

The chain joins TRBV7-8 to TRBJ2-3, with a possible D match to TRBD2 (6 bases). Germline V gene data show CDR1 as SGHVS and CDR2 as FQNEAQ. The CDR3 totals 17 residues. V lost 4 bases to trimming and J lost 4 bases, with 21 bases between them. The CDR3 region has the DNA TGTGCCAGCAGCTCCCGGGACTCTATTGATGGACCAGATACGCAGTATTTT. Amino acids: CASSSRDSIDGPDTQYF.

This clone was counted only a few times. The chain links TRBV5-4 to TRBJ1-2; D possibly corresponds to TRBD1 (6 bases). This CDR3 contains 16 residues. Trimming left V 4 bases short and J 4 bases short, with 20 bases between. The germline CDR1 and CDR2 sequences are SGHNT and YYREEE (reference sequence). CDR3 DNA: TGTGCCAGCAGCCGGGCCCTGGGGGCTAAAGCCTATGGCTACACCTTC. This sequence encodes CASSRALGAKAYGYTF.

The genes are TRBV6-1 and TRBJ1-4; unclear D gene. CDR3 size: 14 residues. V lost 4 bases, J lost 7 bases, and 13 bases lay in between. Germline CDR1 is MNHNS and CDR2 is SASEGT. The CDR3 sequence: CASSAGLVGEKLFF. As DNA, the CDR3 is TGTGCCAGCAGTGCCGGGTTAGTCGGTGAAAAACTGTTTTTT.

This chain uses TRBV12-2 with TRBJ1-4. TRBV12-2 is noted as a pseudogene. This CDR3 region has 14 residues. DNA for the CDR3: TGTGCAAGTCCCCTTTTGCCGATCGGGGAAAAACTGTTTTTT. It is translated as CASPLLPIGEKLFF.

This clone was detected only once. The chain recombines TRBV2 with TRBJ1-2; no definite D call. V gave up 3 bases and J gave up 1 base, with 9 bases separating them. CDR1 is SNHLY and CDR2 is FYNNEI in the germline V gene. The CDR3 consists of 14 residues. CDR3 bases: TGTGCCAGCAGTGAGATTTGGGGTAACTATGGCTACACCTTC. Amino acid sequence: CASSEIWGNYGYTF.

The chain joins TRBV6-5 to TRBJ2-1; D ambiguous. In germline, CDR1 is MNHEY, CDR2 SVGAGI. There are 12 residues in the CDR3. V shed 6 bases and J shed 4 bases, with 7 bases lying between them. CDR3 in amino acids: CASSSPYNEQFF. The CDR3 DNA follows: TGTGCCAGCAGCAGTCCATACAATGAGCAGTTCTTC.

The chain carries TRBV28 and TRBJ1-2; D is ambiguous. The V gene's germline CDR1 is MDHEN and CDR2 SYDVKM. V shed 3 bases and J shed 7 bases, with 27 bases lying between them. The CDR3 extends over 18 amino acids. The CDR3 here is CASSFSITFWDQPGGYTF. The CDR3 region has the DNA TGTGCCAGCAGTTTTTCAATAACTTTCTGGGATCAGCCAGGTGGCTACACCTTC.

This clone was detected only a few times. Other DNA sequences from this sample encode an identical CDR3 as well. The chain is built from TRBV18 and TRBJ1-1, with 9 bases fitting TRBD1. From germline, CDR1 is KGHSH and CDR2 LQKENI. This CDR3 contains 15 residues. Trimming took 3 bases from V and 4 from J; bases not matched to a gene: 6. The CDR3 nucleotides read TGTGCCAGCTCACCGACAGGGGGTGAGGGCACTGAAGCTTTCTTT. This codes for CASSPTGGEGTEAFF.

The gene calls are TRBV4-1 and TRBJ1-2; D is undetermined. The CDR3 loop spans 15 amino acids. The germline V and J ends were trimmed by 5 bases and 2 bases, with 15 bases remaining between them. Looked up from germline, CDR1 is MGHRA and CDR2 is YSYEKL. CDR3 amino acids: CASSSRRQINYGYTF. The CDR3, as DNA: TGCGCCAGCAGCAGCCGAAGGCAGATCAACTATGGCTACACCTTC.

The chain joins TRBV30 to TRBJ2-2; tentatively, D is TRBD2 (5 bases). This CDR3 region has 11 residues. Germline V CDR1 and CDR2: GTSNPN, SVGIG (reference sequence). V was clipped by 8 bases and J by 6 bases, with 10 bases between them. The CDR3 sequence: CAHEGPGELFF. The CDR3 bases are TGTGCCCACGAGGGTCCCGGGGAGCTGTTTTTT.

V usage is TRBV6-5 and J usage is TRBJ2-7; D not certain. Germline CDR1 reads MNHEY; CDR2 reads SVGAGI. V was trimmed by 6 bases and J by 4 bases, leaving 13 bases between them. The CDR3 consists of 13 residues. The CDR3 sequence: CASSRIYSYEQYF. The CDR3 DNA is TGTGCCAGCAGCCGAATATACTCTTACGAGCAGTACTTC.

The chain joins TRBV5-1 to TRBJ2-7; 8 bases are a match to TRBD1. The V and J ends lost 0 bases and 2 bases, in that order; junction bases with no gene match: 4. Looked up from germline, CDR1 is SGHRS and CDR2 is YFSETQ. The CDR3 covers 15 residues. CDR3 sequence (DNA): TGCGCCAGCAGCTTGGGGGGGACAGGAGCCTACGAGCAGTACTTC. It specifies CASSLGGTGAYEQYF.

The CDR3 DNA reads TGTGCCAGCAGCACAGCCTCGCGCCGAAATGAGCAGTTCTTC. Its translation: CASSTASRRNEQFF. This chain joins TRBV5-8 and TRBJ2-1; no definite D call. Germline loops: CDR1 SGHTS, CDR2 YDEGEE. Trimming removed 4 bases from V and 7 bases from J, with 15 bases in between. There are 14 residues in the CDR3. Variable domain in full (rest from reference TRBV5-8 and TRBJ2-1): EAGVTQSPTHLIKTRGQQATLRCSPISGHTSVYWYQQALGLGLQFLLWYDEGEERNRGNFPPRFSGRQFPNYSSELNVNALELEDSALYLCASSTASRRNEQFFGPGTRLTVL.

This clone was seen a handful of times. The chain joins TRBV7-2 to TRBJ2-1; D is perhaps TRBD1 (5 bases). Germline loops: CDR1 SGHTA, CDR2 FQGNSA. The CDR3 spans 13 residues. Trimming took off 7 bases at V and 7 bases at J, with 14 bases between the two ends. The CDR3 region has the DNA TGTGCCAGCAAAAAAGGGGATCATAATGAGCAGTTCTTC. Amino acid sequence: CASKKGDHNEQFF.

The chain recombines TRBV7-3 with TRBJ2-4; 14 bases are shared with TRBD2. This CDR3 contains 14 residues. Per the germline V gene, CDR1 is SGHTA and CDR2 is FQGTGA. J gave up 12 bases and V 2 bases, and 3 bases lay outside the gene matches. The CDR3 spells CASSLGTSGSSQYF. CDR3 DNA sequence: TGTGCCAGCAGCTTAGGGACTAGCGGGAGTAGTCAGTACTTC.

This sequence joins TRBV4-3 and TRBJ1-4, with D unresolved. Germline V gives CDR1 LGHNA, CDR2 YSLEER. The CDR3 runs 17 residues. V gave up 1 base and J gave up 0 bases, with 12 bases separating them. The CDR3 reads CASSQGPSTATNEKLFF. As DNA, the CDR3 is TGCGCCAGCAGCCAAGGACCCTCCACGGCAACTAATGAAAAACTGTTTTTT.

The chain carries TRBV4-2 and TRBJ2-7; D unresolved. The CDR3 totals 13 residues. Between the trimmed V and J ends, which lost 1 base and 2 bases, there was a span of 6 bases. The germline V gene has CDR1 LGHNA and CDR2 YNFKEQ. CDR3 sequence (DNA): TGTGCCAGCAGCCAAGGAGATGCCTACGAGCAGTACTTC. This translates into CASSQGDAYEQYF.

The chain uses TRBV5-4 and TRBJ2-5; D is possibly TRBD1 or TRBD2 (6 bases each). This CDR3 has 15 residues. V dropped 6 bases and J dropped 1 base, with 16 bases sitting between them. Germline V lookup: CDR1 SGHNT, CDR2 YYREEE (reference sequence). CDR3 sequence (DNA): TGTGCCAGCAACGTAGGGGGGACAACCCAAGAGACCCAGTACTTC. Its protein is CASNVGGTTQETQYF.

V usage is TRBV4-3 and J usage is TRBJ2-3; D is unresolved. The CDR3 is 13 residues long. Germline lookup yields CDR1 LGHNA and CDR2 YSLEER. With 1 base removed from V and 4 bases from J, the gap between germline ends came to 6 bases. Here the CDR3 reads CASSQVSADTQYF. The CDR3 nucleotides read TGCGCCAGCAGCCAAGTGAGCGCAGATACGCAGTATTTT.

The gene calls are TRBV28 and TRBJ1-2, with D maybe TRBD1 (6 bases). Trimming shortened V by 5 bases and J by 7 bases, and 17 bases separated the two germline ends. The CDR3 runs to 14 residues. Germline V lookup: CDR1 MDHEN, CDR2 SYDVKM. CDR3 amino acids: CASSRGGLQAGYTF. The CDR3, as DNA: TGTGCCAGCAGTCGGGGGGGGCTCCAGGCTGGCTACACCTTC.

In this sample, this clone turned up once. This chain uses TRBV5-1 with TRBJ2-3; TRBD1 or TRBD2 may be the D gene (6 bases each). Germline CDR1 reads SGHRS; CDR2 reads YFSETQ. This CDR3 is built from 16 residues. Trimming shortened V by 4 bases and J by 1 base, and 16 bases separated the two germline ends. The CDR3 spells CASSRDPGAGTDTQYF. The CDR3 DNA follows: TGCGCCAGCAGCAGGGACCCGGGGGCGGGCACAGATACGCAGTATTTT.

The V call is TRBV5-1, the J call TRBJ2-3, with 9 bases identical to TRBD1. The J segment lost 4 bases and the V segment lost 0 bases, leaving 6 bases of the junction unmatched. The CDR3 runs to 16 residues. Germline CDR1 and CDR2: SGHRS and YFSETQ. The CDR3 DNA reads as TGCGCCAGCAGCTTGGGAGGGACAGGGCCCCCAGATACGCAGTATTTT. This gives the protein CASSLGGTGPPDTQYF.

Worth noting for this clone: The sample contains more than one DNA sequence encoding this CDR3. The genes are TRBV2 and TRBJ1-5; D is possibly TRBD1 (5 bases). The germline V gene encodes CDR1 SNHLY and CDR2 FYNNEI. This CDR3 has 13 amino acids. Trimming took off 5 bases at V and 4 bases at J, with 9 bases between the two ends. CDR3 region: CASSRDGNQPQHF. CDR3 sequence (DNA): TGTGCCAGCAGTCGGGACGGAAATCAGCCCCAGCATTTT.

J is TRBJ1-2 and V is TRBV2; D not certain. Trimming left V 1 base short and J 5 bases short, with 14 bases between. The CDR3 is 15 residues long. Looked up from germline, CDR1 is SNHLY and CDR2 is FYNNEI. Here the CDR3 DNA reads TGTGCCAGCAGTGAAGTGGCAGTCATCCAATATGGCTACACCTTC. Translation gives CASSEVAVIQYGYTF.

This clone is a singleton in its sample. The CDR3 region is CASGPGQGLDYTF. In DNA form, the CDR3 reads TGTGCCAGCGGCCCTGGACAGGGGCTGGACTACACCTTC. The chain has TRBV28 and TRBJ1-2, with 9 bases lining up with TRBD1. Germline V lookup: CDR1 MDHEN, CDR2 SYDVKM. The CDR3 totals 13 residues. The J segment lost 10 bases and the V segment lost 8 bases, leaving 11 bases of the junction unmatched.

The chain carries TRBV5-5 and TRBJ2-5, with D perhaps TRBD2 (5 bases). The V end was cut by 4 bases, the J end by 4 bases, with 14 bases between. The CDR3 runs 14 residues. The germline gives CDR1 SGHKS, CDR2 YYEKEE (reference sequence). CDR3 loop: CASSAFLALETQYF. The DNA for the CDR3 is TGTGCCAGCAGCGCTTTTCTAGCTTTAGAGACCCAGTACTTC.

The V gene is TRBV7-3, the J gene TRBJ2-3; TRBD2 agrees at 7 bases. Per the germline V gene, CDR1 is SGHTA and CDR2 is FQGTGA. The J segment lost 5 bases and the V segment lost 1 base, leaving 6 bases of the junction unmatched. The CDR3 loop spans 15 amino acids. This CDR3 is CASSLRGRAIDTQYF. CDR3 DNA: TGTGCCAGCAGCTTAAGAGGGAGGGCCATAGATACGCAGTATTTT.

The chain links TRBV9 to TRBJ2-7; D remains ambiguous. The length of the CDR3 is 14 residues. The V gene's germline CDR1 is SGDLS and CDR2 YYNGEE. The V end lost 4 bases, the J end lost 3 bases, and 14 bases lay between the germline ends. DNA of the CDR3: TGTGCCAGCAGCCCTAGACAAGCCTACTACGAGCAGTACTTC. This codes for CASSPRQAYYEQYF.